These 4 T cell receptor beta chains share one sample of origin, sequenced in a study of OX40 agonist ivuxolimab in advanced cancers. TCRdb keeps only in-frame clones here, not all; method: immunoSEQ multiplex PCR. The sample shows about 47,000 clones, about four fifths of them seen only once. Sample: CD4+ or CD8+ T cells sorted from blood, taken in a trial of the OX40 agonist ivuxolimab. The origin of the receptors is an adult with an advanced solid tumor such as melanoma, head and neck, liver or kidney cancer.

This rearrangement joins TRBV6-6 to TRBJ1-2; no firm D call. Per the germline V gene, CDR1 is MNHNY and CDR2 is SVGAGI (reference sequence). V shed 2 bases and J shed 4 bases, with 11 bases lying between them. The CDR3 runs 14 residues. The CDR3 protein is CASSYDVLSYGYTF. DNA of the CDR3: TGTGCCAGCAGTTACGATGTGTTAAGCTATGGCTACACCTTC.

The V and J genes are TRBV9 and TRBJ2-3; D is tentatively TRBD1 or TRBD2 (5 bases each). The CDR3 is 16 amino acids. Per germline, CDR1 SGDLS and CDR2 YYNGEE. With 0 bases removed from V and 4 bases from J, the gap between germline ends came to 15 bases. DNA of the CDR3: TGTGCCAGCAGCGTAGAGGGGCTTGTGGGGGCAGATACGCAGTATTTT. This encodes CASSVEGLVGADTQYF.

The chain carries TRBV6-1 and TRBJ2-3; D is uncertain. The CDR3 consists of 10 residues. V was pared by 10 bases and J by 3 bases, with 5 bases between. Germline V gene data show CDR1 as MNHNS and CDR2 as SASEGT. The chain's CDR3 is CATQTDTQYF. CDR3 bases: TGTGCCACCCAGACAGATACGCAGTATTTT.

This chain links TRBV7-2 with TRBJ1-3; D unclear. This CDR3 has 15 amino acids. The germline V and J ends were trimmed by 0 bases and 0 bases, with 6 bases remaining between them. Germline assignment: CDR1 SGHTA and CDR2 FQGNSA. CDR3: CASSLAGISGNTIYF. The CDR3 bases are TGTGCCAGCAGCTTAGCTGGGATCTCTGGAAACACCATATATTTT.